These 12 T cell receptor beta chains were all obtained from the same sample, sequenced in a study of early T cells in non-severe SARS-CoV-2 infection. Each CDR3 protein gets one entry after TCRdb re-called the 5' RACE reads with MiXCR. This sample yields about 38,000 distinct CDR3 sequences, of which approximately 4.6% are seen a single time; about 16% belongs to the top ten. Sequenced material: whole blood. The receptor source for this set is an adult who was a healthcare worker with PCR-confirmed SARS-CoV-2 infection or an uninfected control (not recorded which).

V is TRBV9 and J is TRBJ1-4; the match to TRBD1 covers 9 bases. There are 17 residues in the CDR3. V lost 2 bases, J lost 0 bases, and 5 bases stayed unmatched. CDR1 and CDR2 (germline): SGDLS, YYNGEE. CDR3 residues: CASSVTGGTATNEKLFF. In nucleotides, the CDR3 is TGTGCCAGCAGCGTGACAGGGGGGACTGCAACTAATGAAAAACTGTTTTTT.

In this sample, this clonotype turned up a few times. This chain links TRBV14 with TRBJ2-2; 7 bases are shared with TRBD1. Germline loops: CDR1 SGHDN, CDR2 FVKESK. V dropped 1 base and J dropped 7; count of bases not matched to a gene: 6. The CDR3 is 15 amino acids. As DNA, the CDR3 is TGTGCCAGCAGCCAAGGGGACAGTTTTCACGGGGAGCTGTTTTTT. Amino acids: CASSQGDSFHGELFF. The full variable domain, completed using reference TRBV14 and TRBJ2-2, is EAGVTQFPSHSVIEKGQTVTLRCDPISGHDNLYWYRRVMGKEIKFLLHFVKESKQDESGMPNNRFLAERTGGTYSTLKVQPAELEDSGVYFCASSQGDSFHGELFFGEGSRLTVL.

There are many counts of this clonotype. The gene calls are TRBV6-2 or TRBV6-3 and TRBJ2-4; 8 bases line up with TRBD2. This CDR3 is 14 amino acids long. V was pared by 5 bases and J by 5 bases, with 5 bases of the junction left unmatched. Germline V gene lookup returns CDR1 MNHEY and CDR2 SVGEGT. CDR3 nucleotide sequence: TGTGCCAGCAGTAATAGCGGGGCTGAAAACATTCAGTACTTC. Translated: CASSNSGAENIQYF.

The J gene is TRBJ2-1, the V gene TRBV3-1, with D possibly called TRBD1 or TRBD2 (6 bases each). The CDR3 loop spans 14 amino acids. Trimming cost V 7 bases and J 0 bases, with 10 bases left between them. Germline values: CDR1 LGHDT, CDR2 YNNKEL (reference sequence). The CDR3, as DNA: TGTGCCAGCACGAGGGGGGACTCCTACAATGAGCAGTTCTTC. This sequence encodes CASTRGDSYNEQFF.

This clonotype showed up many times. This rearrangement joins TRBV7-6 to TRBJ2-2; 7 bases align to TRBD1. The CDR3 spans 15 residues. CDR1 is SGHVS and CDR2 is FNYEAQ in the germline V gene. Unmatched junction bases numbered 3, after V lost 1 base and J lost 4 bases. The DNA of the CDR3 is TGTGCCAGCAGCTTAGGACAGGGTGGCACCGGGGAGCTGTTTTTT. The encoded protein is CASSLGQGGTGELFF.

This clonotype was detected only a few times. This sequence joins TRBV11-2 and TRBJ2-2; either TRBD1 or TRBD2 may supply D (6 bases each). V was trimmed by 0 bases and J by 5 bases, leaving 16 bases between them. The CDR3 loop spans 17 amino acids. Germline values: CDR1 SGHAT, CDR2 FQNNGV. CDR3 bases: TGTGCCAGCAGCTTAGATTGGGACGGGGGCCCTACCGGGGAGCTGTTTTTT. It is translated as CASSLDWDGGPTGELFF. Full variable domain (missing parts from reference TRBV11-2 and TRBJ2-2): EAGVAQSPRYKIIEKRQSVAFWCNPISGHATLYWYQQILGQGPKLLIQFQNNGVVDDSQLPKDRFSAERLKGVDSTLKIQPAKLEDSAVYLCASSLDWDGGPTGELFFGEGSRLTVL.

This clonotype was seen repeatedly, ten times or more. The V and J genes are TRBV12-5 and TRBJ2-1; D possibly uses TRBD1 or TRBD2 (7 bases each). CDR1 LGHNT and CDR2 FRNRAP come from the germline V gene. The CDR3 extends over 13 amino acids. Deletions cut 11 bases from V and 8 bases from J, with 19 bases between. The CDR3, as DNA: TGTGCTCTTTCAGGGGGGGTAATCGATGAGCAGTTCTTC. This translates into CALSGGVIDEQFF.

This clonotype was counted many times. CDR3 in amino acids: CASSSGSGTSPYEQYF. DNA of the CDR3: TGTGCCAGCAGTTCCGGCAGTGGGACTAGCCCTTACGAGCAGTACTTC. The chain is built from TRBV5-4 and TRBJ2-7; 9 bases line up with TRBD2. V was pared by 5 bases and J by 4 bases, with 13 bases of the junction left unmatched. Germline V gene data show CDR1 as SGHNT and CDR2 as YYREEE (reference sequence). This CDR3 region has 16 residues. The complete variable domain, with remaining parts taken from reference TRBV5-4 and TRBJ2-7, reads ETGVTQSPTHLIKTRGQQVTLRCSSQSGHNTVSWYQQALGQGPQFIFQYYREEENGRGNFPPRFSGLQFPNYSSELNVNALELDDSALYLCASSSGSGTSPYEQYFGPGTRLTVT.

This clonotype appeared many times. V gene TRBV3-1 combines with J gene TRBJ1-5; TRBD1 matches at 7 bases. Trimming at V came to 7 bases and at J to 1 base, leaving 10 bases not matched to a gene. The CDR3 covers 16 residues. Germline V CDR1 and CDR2: LGHDT, YNNKEL (reference sequence). The CDR3 is CASTSLQGRSNQPQHF. The DNA for the CDR3 is TGTGCCAGCACCTCTTTACAGGGGCGAAGCAATCAGCCCCAGCATTTT.

This clonotype has a handful of counts. The chain has TRBV28 and TRBJ2-7; D might be TRBD2 (5 bases). The CDR3 length is 16 residues. Trimming stripped 5 bases from V and 2 bases from J, with 19 bases between. Germline loops: CDR1 MDHEN, CDR2 SYDVKM. The CDR3 sequence is CASSPSTRRGTYEQYF. The CDR3 coding sequence is TGTGCCAGCAGTCCCTCTACTAGACGAGGAACCTACGAGCAGTACTTC.

This clonotype occurred many times. This chain joins TRBV21-1 and TRBJ2-7; the DNA was not compared with TRBD1, the D call given in the table. TRBV21-1 is a pseudogene locus. This CDR3 comprises 11 residues. CDR3 amino acids: CAAGGFVEQYF. The CDR3, as DNA: TGTGCCGCAGGGGGGTTCGTCGAGCAGTACTTC.

This clonotype was detected ten times or more. The V and J genes are TRBV2 and TRBJ1-2, with TRBD1 as a possible D gene (6 bases). The CDR3 contains 13 residues. CDR1 and CDR2 from the germline V gene are SNHLY and FYNNEI. V was trimmed by 5 bases and J by 5 bases, leaving 12 bases between them. CDR3 protein: CASSQGYAYGYTF. DNA for the CDR3: TGTGCCAGCAGTCAGGGGTACGCTTATGGCTACACCTTC.